These 27 T cell receptor beta chains share one sample of origin, sequenced in a study of Graves' ophthalmopathy and Graves' hyperthyroidism. The authors amplified TCR beta CDR3 regions from RNA transcripts. Scientists carried out first-round RT-PCR using HTBI primers and then a second-round multiplex PCR. From the multiplex PCR reads, TCRdb called clonotypes with MiXCR, one entry per CDR3 protein. This sample carries over 500,000 distinct CDR3 sequences, about 24% of them seen once, and the ten largest clones take approximately 7%. The sequenced sample consisted of peripheral blood. These receptors came from a woman younger than 35 with stable Graves' hyperthyroidism. Some clones in this sample may be carry-over from other donors' samples.

A word on this clonotype: A junction boundary mismatches the germline segment, possibly from a read error. The rearrangement links TRBV7-9 to TRBJ1-1; TRBD1 matches 7 bases. The CDR3 is 14 amino acids. CDR1 is SEHNR, CDR2 FQNEAQ, per germline (reference sequence). The CDR3 reads CSSSVGQASTEAFF. DNA of the CDR3: TGTTCCAGCAGCGTAGGACAGGCTAGCACTGAAGCTTTCTTT.

The sample holds many counts of this clonotype. This chain joins TRBV4-1 and TRBJ2-2, with D possibly being TRBD1 or TRBD2 (5 bases each). Germline loops: CDR1 MGHRA, CDR2 YSYEKL. Trimming pared 2 bases from V and 5 bases from J, leaving 9 bases between. The CDR3 is made up of 14 amino acids. CDR3 in DNA: TGCGCCAGCAGCCAATGGGGCGGGACCGGGGAGCTGTTTTTT. It translates to CASSQWGGTGELFF.

The chain is built from TRBV30 and TRBJ1-1, with TRBD1 matching over 8 bases. The junction had 5 bases not matched to a gene; V was cut back by 2 bases and J by 3 bases. The CDR3 sequence is 14 residues long. Germline loops: CDR1 GTSNPN, CDR2 SVGIG (reference sequence). The DNA for the CDR3 is TGTGCCTGGAGTCAGGGGGCAATGGACACTGAAGCTTTCTTT. This sequence encodes CAWSQGAMDTEAFF.

The table lists this clonotype with many counts. The chain joins TRBV6-5 to TRBJ2-5; 8 nucleotides align to TRBD1. Germline lookup yields CDR1 MNHEY and CDR2 SVGAGI. With 4 bases clipped from V and 4 bases from J, the junction kept 8 bases outside the gene matches. The CDR3 extends over 15 amino acids. The CDR3 loop reads CASSLRDRSGETQYF. Here the CDR3 DNA reads TGTGCCAGCAGTTTACGGGACAGGAGTGGAGAGACCCAGTACTTC.

In its sample, this clonotype was seen many times. The V call is TRBV20-1, the J call TRBJ2-7; D gene uncertain. V dropped 2 bases and J dropped 2 bases, with 10 bases sitting between them. The CDR3 is 13 residues long. CDR1 and CDR2 (germline): DFQATT, SNEGSKA (reference sequence). CDR3 in DNA: TGCAGTGCTAGATTGCCCGTCACCTACGAGCAGTACTTC. Translation: CSARLPVTYEQYF.

Remarks on this clonotype: At one boundary the junction diverges from the germline segment, which might be a read error. The J gene is TRBJ2-4, the V gene TRBV6-5; no definite D call. The length of the CDR3 is 15 residues. Germline CDR1 and CDR2: MNHEY and SVGAGI. The CDR3 nucleotides are TGTGCCAGCAATTTGGAGATTAGTACCAAAAACATTAAGTACTTC. Protein: CASNLEISTKNIKYF.

This clonotype showed up many times. V usage is TRBV7-8 and J usage is TRBJ1-5; possible D gene TRBD1, 5 bases. The CDR3 has 15 amino acids. Germline V CDR1 and CDR2: SGHVS, FQNEAQ. V was clipped by 5 bases and J by 7 bases, with 18 bases between them. CDR3 sequence: CASSQLAGSGQPQHF. The CDR3 DNA follows: TGTGCCAGCAGCCAACTTGCGGGGTCAGGGCAGCCCCAGCATTTT.

The chain links TRBV6-2 or TRBV6-3 to TRBJ1-5, with 9 positions matching TRBD1. From germline, CDR1 is MNHEY and CDR2 SVGEGT. The CDR3 loop spans 18 amino acids. V lost 0 bases, J lost 2 bases, and 8 bases stayed unmatched. The CDR3 loop is CASSYSFPGQGGNQPQHF. In DNA form, the CDR3 reads TGTGCCAGCAGTTACTCCTTTCCGGGACAGGGTGGCAATCAGCCCCAGCATTTT.

This clonotype was picked up many times. The J gene is TRBJ1-1, the V gene TRBV5-6; D ambiguous. V was cut by 4 bases and J by 1 base, with 11 bases left in between. CDR1 is SGHDT and CDR2 is YYEEEE in the germline V gene. The CDR3 sequence is 14 residues long. The CDR3 here is CASSRRSQNTEAFF. In DNA, the CDR3 is TGTGCCAGCAGCCGCCGATCCCAGAACACTGAAGCTTTCTTT.

The chain employs TRBV30 and TRBJ2-5; maybe TRBD2 (5 bases). The CDR3 runs to 13 residues. Between the trimmed V and J ends, which lost 1 base and 1 base, there was a span of 7 bases. CDR1 is GTSNPN and CDR2 is SVGIG in the germline V gene (reference sequence). The chain's CDR3 is CAWSATTQETQYF. CDR3 coding DNA: TGTGCCTGGAGTGCGACTACCCAAGAGACCCAGTACTTC.

The J gene is TRBJ2-7, the V gene TRBV28, with 9 bases identical to TRBD2. The CDR3 covers 16 residues. V was clipped by 6 bases and J by 0 bases; unmatched bases: 9. CDR1 and CDR2 (germline): MDHEN, SYDVKM. This chain's CDR3 is CASSPNFSGSSYEQYF. For the CDR3, the DNA is TGTGCCAGCAGCCCGAACTTTAGCGGGAGCTCCTACGAGCAGTACTTC.

This clonotype was found many times. The rearrangement links TRBV2 to TRBJ2-2; 7 positions agree with TRBD1. Germline trimming cut 7 bases from V and 0 bases from J; bases unmatched to any gene: 2. CDR1 SNHLY and CDR2 FYNNEI come from the germline V gene. The CDR3 length is 14 residues. The CDR3 DNA reads TGTGCCAGCAAAGGGACAGCGAACACCGGGGAGCTGTTTTTT. Its translation: CASKGTANTGELFF.

The table lists this clonotype with a few counts. This sequence joins TRBV28 and TRBJ2-2, with 8 bases fitting TRBD2. Trimming cost V 6 bases and J 4 bases; bases outside gene matches: 7. CDR1 and CDR2 from the germline V gene are MDHEN and SYDVKM. This CDR3 has 15 amino acids. Written as DNA, the CDR3 is TGTGCCAGCAGCCTTAGCGGGGCTCGCACCGGGGAGCTGTTTTTT. This translates into CASSLSGARTGELFF. The full variable domain, its missing parts supplied by reference TRBV28 and TRBJ2-2, is DVKVTQSSRYLVKRTGEKVFLECVQDMDHENMFWYRQDPGLGLRLIYFSYDVKMKEKGDIPEGYSVSREKKERFSLILESASTNQTSMYLCASSLSGARTGELFFGEGSRLTVL.

This clonotype was observed a few times. The V gene is TRBV30, the J gene TRBJ2-7; tentative D call: TRBD1 (5 bases). The CDR3 spans 15 residues. The V and J ends lost 4 bases and 3 bases respectively, with 19 bases between them. Germline assignment: CDR1 GTSNPN and CDR2 SVGIG (reference sequence). The chain's CDR3 is CAWKWLGHLGYEQYF. The CDR3 bases are TGTGCCTGGAAATGGCTCGGACACCTAGGCTACGAGCAGTACTTC.

This clonotype was recorded a few times. The rearrangement uses TRBV18 and TRBJ2-7; maybe TRBD2 (6 bases). V was pared by 10 bases and J by 5 bases, with 18 bases between. The CDR3 is 13 residues long. Germline CDR1 KGHSH, CDR2 LQKENI. The CDR3 DNA follows: TGTGCCACCGCTACGGGGGTTTGGGACGAGCAGTACTTC. It translates to CATATGVWDEQYF.

The table lists this clonotype with a count of one. The rearrangement uses TRBV4-2 and TRBJ2-5, with 11 bases lining up with TRBD2. This CDR3 is 21 amino acids long. Trimming cost V 1 base and J 0 bases; bases outside gene matches: 16. The germline V gene encodes CDR1 LGHNA and CDR2 YNFKEQ. Here the CDR3 reads CASSQAVASGGYVVYQETQYF. Written as DNA, the CDR3 is TGTGCCAGCAGCCAAGCAGTGGCTAGCGGGGGGTACGTAGTGTACCAAGAGACCCAGTACTTC.

V is TRBV2 and J is TRBJ1-5; D is ambiguous. The length of the CDR3 is 13 residues. Trimming removed 3 bases at V and 7 bases at J, with 10 bases between. Germline V CDR1 and CDR2: SNHLY, FYNNEI. The CDR3 coding sequence is TGTGCCAGCAGTGAGCAGGCGGGACAGCCCCAGCATTTT. Its translation: CASSEQAGQPQHF.

The CDR3 here is CASSLGPPSPLHF. Here the CDR3 DNA reads TGTGCCAGCAGTTTGGGCCCCCCTTCCCCCCTCCACTTT. V gene TRBV12-3 or TRBV12-4 combines with J gene TRBJ1-6, with unresolved D. The CDR3 has 13 amino acids. The V end was cut by 3 bases, the J end by 13 bases, with 13 bases between.

This clonotype was observed once. The CDR3 loop reads CASSFTGSGGAYSYEQYF. CDR3 DNA sequence: TGTGCCAGCAGTTTCACGGGTAGCGGGGGAGCCTACTCCTACGAGCAGTACTTC. The J gene is TRBJ2-7, the V gene TRBV12-3 or TRBV12-4; TRBD2 matches at 9 bases. This CDR3 spans 18 amino acids. V was clipped by 3 bases and J by 0 bases; unmatched bases: 12.

This clonotype was seen a handful of times. The chain combines TRBV20-1 with TRBJ2-5; D is perhaps TRBD2 (5 bases). This CDR3 has 13 amino acids. Trimming cost V 0 bases and J 3 bases, with 8 bases left between them. CDR1 is DFQATT and CDR2 is SNEGSKA in the germline V gene (reference sequence). CDR3 in amino acids: CSARDRGKETQYF. As DNA, the CDR3 is TGCAGTGCTAGAGATAGAGGGAAAGAGACCCAGTACTTC.

This CDR3 is CASSFDRVSRETQYF. The CDR3 DNA is TGTGCCAGCAGCTTCGACCGGGTCTCGAGGGAGACCCAGTACTTC. This sequence joins TRBV11-2 and TRBJ2-5; D is uncertain. Germline loops: CDR1 SGHAT, CDR2 FQNNGV. The CDR3 is 15 amino acids. V shed 3 bases and J shed 5 bases, with 16 bases lying between them.

In nucleotides, the CDR3 is TGTGCCAGCAGTCCGGGACAGAGTCGGCTCGTCTATGGCTACACCTTC. It is translated as CASSPGQSRLVYGYTF. The genes are TRBV27 and TRBJ1-2; 7 bases map to TRBD1. The CDR3 covers 16 residues. J lost 4 bases, V lost 5 bases, and 13 bases had no gene match. CDR1 is MNHEY, CDR2 SMNVEV, per germline (reference sequence).

The chain is built from TRBV29-1 and TRBJ2-7; tentative D call: TRBD1 (6 bases). V dropped 6 bases and J dropped 2 bases, with 11 bases sitting between them. This CDR3 spans 12 amino acids. CDR1 is SQVTM and CDR2 is ANQGSEA in the germline V gene. This CDR3 is CSVAGQTYEQYF. CDR3 bases: TGCAGCGTCGCTGGACAGACCTACGAGCAGTACTTC.

This sequence joins TRBV11-2 and TRBJ1-1; 11 bases align to TRBD1. The CDR3 has 14 amino acids. The V segment lost 5 bases and the J segment 8 bases; nucleotides outside the gene matches: 7. Per germline, CDR1 SGHAT and CDR2 FQNNGV. For the CDR3, the DNA is TGTGCCAGCAGCATTCGCCGGACAGGGGGCGAAGCTTTCTTT. This gives the protein CASSIRRTGGEAFF.

This clonotype was found a few times. This chain joins TRBV12-3 or TRBV12-4 and TRBJ2-7; D is tentatively TRBD1 or TRBD2 (5 bases each). Trimming shortened V by 3 bases and J by 5 bases, and 17 bases separated the two germline ends. CDR3 size: 15 residues. Written as DNA, the CDR3 is TGTGCCAGCAGTTTTCGGGGCGGAAGGCGGGACGAGCAGTACTTC. Protein: CASSFRGGRRDEQYF.

This sequence joins TRBV6-1 and TRBJ1-3, with D uncertain. V was trimmed by 4 bases and J by 8 bases, leaving 30 bases between them. The CDR3 is 19 residues long. Germline CDR1 and CDR2: MNHNS and SASEGT. The CDR3 nucleotides are TGTGCCAGCAGTGGGGATACGGACCGCTCAGTTTTCAGCGATGACACCATATATTTT. This gives the protein CASSGDTDRSVFSDDTIYF.

This clonotype has only a few counts. The chain has TRBV28 and TRBJ1-2; a weak D match, TRBD1 (5 bases). V was pared by 2 bases and J by 8 bases, with 12 bases between. This CDR3 spans 13 amino acids. Germline lookup yields CDR1 MDHEN and CDR2 SYDVKM. Written as DNA, the CDR3 is TGTGCCAGCAGTTTACAGGGTAGAAGGGGCTACACCTTC. It translates to CASSLQGRRGYTF.